The sequence of this T cell receptor beta chain was determined in a study of cytomegalovirus exposure and HLA in healthy donors. Study as a whole: Earlier sequencing of 150 million to 200 million T cells yielded fewer than 140 million unique TCR beta sequences. A data release that came early held about 89 million unique TCRs from HLA-typed donors.

Concerning this clone itself: Its cognate antigen is unknown.

Study results and caveats: Reports described diagnosis of cytomegalovirus status by the classifier as highly specific and sensitive. In a later analysis, common viral pathogens appeared linked to several of the most significant clusters.

The study ran its PCR with 60 Vbeta and 13 Jbeta primers. The data were produced by immunoSEQ multiplex PCR, yet TCRdb's version contains in-frame clones alone and is incomplete. The sample consists of some 270,000 clones, over 70% of them appearing once. Germline V gene sequence: CDR1 LNHDA, CDR2 SQIVND (reference sequence). J lost 3 bases, V lost 3 bases, and 8 bases had no gene match. CDR3 length: 15 residues. The clonotype was recovered from a girl aged 2-10 years in good health and CMV-seronegative. This chain joins TRBV19 and TRBJ2-7; 7 bases agree with TRBD1. The sequenced material came from PBMCs. The CDR3 sequence is CASSIPGAGGYEQYF. The CDR3 nucleotides are TGTGCCAGTAGTATCCCCGGGGCAGGGGGCTACGAGCAGTACTTC. Filled out from reference TRBV19 and TRBJ2-7, the complete variable domain reads DGGITQSPKYLFRKEGQNVTLSCEQNLNHDAMYWYRQDPGQGLRLIYYSQIVNDFQKGDIAEGYSVSREKKESFPLTVTSAQKNPTAFYLCASSIPGAGGYEQYFGPGTRLTVT.